This T cell receptor (beta chain) originates from a study of blood T cell repertoires in COVID-19. V lost 1 base to trimming and J lost 6 bases, with 10 bases between them. The CDR3 sequence is 14 residues long. From germline, CDR1 is LGHNA and CDR2 YNFKEQ. Followed over time, Seattle patients had been enrolled while infection was active. Under the authors' procedure: Estimated nucleated cell counts came from reference gene primer amplification. Produced via immunoSEQ multiplex PCR; TCRdb's table is partial and in-frame only. V and J calls and clone size follow that table, whereas D and trimming were derived from the DNA. The sample includes roughly 340,000 clones, about 89% of them seen just once.

The specimen was peripheral blood. This receptor was obtained from a woman aged 25 to 39 with COVID-19, enrolled during active disease. The chain joins TRBV4-2 to TRBJ1-5; D is perhaps TRBD1 (5 bases). The chain's CDR3 is CASSQGRQTQPQHF. In DNA, the CDR3 is TGTGCCAGCAGCCAAGGGAGACAGACTCAGCCCCAGCATTTT.